This TCR beta chain was identified during a study of breast tumors, draining lymph nodes, adjacent tissues. Study-wide findings and caveats: Tumors had less TCR diversity than lymph nodes, more than nontumor tissue. That most tumor T cells come from lymph nodes remained unproven. The data were judged consistent with most tumor T cells coming from lymph node and expanding in tumor. Luminal-like breast cancer showed significantly higher tumor–nontumor repertoire similarity than basal-like.

The CDR3 consists of 15 residues. J gave up 2 bases and V 5 bases, and 6 bases lay outside the gene matches. Germline CDR1 and CDR2: SGHTA and FQGNSA. By share, this clonotype ranks as large. Its target is unknown. Using its own MiXCR run on the multiplex PCR reads, TCRdb lists one record per CDR3 protein. The data contain about 7,600 distinct CDR3 sequences, about 70% of them singletons. Sequencing was done on a sample of tumor-adjacent breast tissue. This clonotype was sampled from a female donor with breast cancer. Some clones in this sample may be carry-over from other donors' samples. The V call is TRBV7-2, the J call TRBJ2-7, with 10 bases lining up with TRBD1. Written as DNA, the CDR3 is TGTGCCAGCAGCCACCGACAGGGGGCAGCCTACGAGCAGTACTTC. Amino acid sequence: CASSHRQGAAYEQYF.